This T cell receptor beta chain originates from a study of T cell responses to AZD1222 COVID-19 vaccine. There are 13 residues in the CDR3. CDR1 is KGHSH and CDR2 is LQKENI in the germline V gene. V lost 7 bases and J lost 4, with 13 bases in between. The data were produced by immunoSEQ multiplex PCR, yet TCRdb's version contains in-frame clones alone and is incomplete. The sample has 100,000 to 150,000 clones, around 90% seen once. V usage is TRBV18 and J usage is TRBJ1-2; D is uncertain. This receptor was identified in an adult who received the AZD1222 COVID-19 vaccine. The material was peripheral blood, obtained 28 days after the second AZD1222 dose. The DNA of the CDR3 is TGTGCCAGCTACCCCCTGGGCGGCTATGGCTACACCTTC. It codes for CASYPLGGYGYTF.